This T cell receptor beta chain was captured by sequencing in a study of human T cells and chemical hapten exposure. Study at large: On the upper back, patch tests were applied with 0.01% DPC and read at 6 days. Patients, chiefly female, had alopecia areata, totalis or universalis.

Time point indicated: pre-sensitization, week 0. As to treatment: therapeutic diphenylcyclopropenone sensitization with weekly scalp DPC. TCRdb ran MiXCR on the RACE reads and lists one entry per CDR3 protein. The sample yields 240,000 or so distinct CDR3 sequences, approximately 8.6% seen once. As for this clonotype: The antigen is unknown.

Study outcomes and limitations: Controls had significantly fewer large CDR3 similarity clusters than were formed by expanded TCRs. Alopecia in all donors means immunity may differ from healthy individuals.

This specimen consisted of whole blood, obtained in connection with sensitization to the hapten diphenylcyclopropenone (DPC). The sequence was obtained from a woman aged 40 to 50 with alopecia areata. Some clones in this sample may be carry-over from other donors' samples.

CDR3 residues: CASSYDISTSYEQYF. CDR3 nucleotides: TGTGCCAGCAGTTATGACATTTCAACCTCCTACGAGCAGTACTTC. The chain combines TRBV27 with TRBJ2-7; D remains unclear. The length of the CDR3 is 15 residues. Germline lookup yields CDR1 MNHEY and CDR2 SMNVEV (reference sequence). V lost 4 bases to trimming and J lost 0 bases, with 13 bases between them.